This TCR beta chain was captured in a study of blood T cell repertoires in COVID-19. This CDR3 has 14 residues. CDR1 and CDR2 from the germline V gene are SGHTS and YDEGEE. Trimming removed 3 bases from V and 8 bases from J; junction bases left unmatched: 5. TCRdb's table, derived via immunoSEQ multiplex PCR, lists solely in-frame clones and lacks some. The data contain 110,000 or so clones, more than 75% of them seen just once; the ten biggest clones take up 3% to 4%. The genes are TRBV5-8 and TRBJ1-4, with 9 positions matching TRBD1. The sample was peripheral blood. The sequence was obtained from a man aged 35-49 years with acute or convalescent COVID-19. DNA of the CDR3: TGTGCCAGCAGCTCCGGGACAGGGAAGGAAAAACTGTTTTTT. Translation: CASSSGTGKEKLFF.